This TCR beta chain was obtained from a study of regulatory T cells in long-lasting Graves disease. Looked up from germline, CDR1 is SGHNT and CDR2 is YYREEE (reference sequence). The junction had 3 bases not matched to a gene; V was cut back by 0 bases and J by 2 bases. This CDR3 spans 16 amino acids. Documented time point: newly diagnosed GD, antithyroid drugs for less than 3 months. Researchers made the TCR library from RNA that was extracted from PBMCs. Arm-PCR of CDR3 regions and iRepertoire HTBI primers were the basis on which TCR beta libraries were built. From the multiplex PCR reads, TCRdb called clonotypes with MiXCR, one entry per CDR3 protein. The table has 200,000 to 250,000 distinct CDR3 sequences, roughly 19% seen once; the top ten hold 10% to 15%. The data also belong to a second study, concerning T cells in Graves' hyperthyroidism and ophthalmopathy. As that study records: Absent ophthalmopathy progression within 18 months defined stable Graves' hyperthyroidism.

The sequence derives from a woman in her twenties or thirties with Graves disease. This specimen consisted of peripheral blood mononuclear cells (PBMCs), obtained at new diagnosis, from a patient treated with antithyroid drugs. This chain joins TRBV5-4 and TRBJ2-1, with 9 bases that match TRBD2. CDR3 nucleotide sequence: TGTGCCAGCAGCTTGGGCGGGAGGGCCGCCTACAATGAGCAGTTCTTC. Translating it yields CASSLGGRAAYNEQFF.